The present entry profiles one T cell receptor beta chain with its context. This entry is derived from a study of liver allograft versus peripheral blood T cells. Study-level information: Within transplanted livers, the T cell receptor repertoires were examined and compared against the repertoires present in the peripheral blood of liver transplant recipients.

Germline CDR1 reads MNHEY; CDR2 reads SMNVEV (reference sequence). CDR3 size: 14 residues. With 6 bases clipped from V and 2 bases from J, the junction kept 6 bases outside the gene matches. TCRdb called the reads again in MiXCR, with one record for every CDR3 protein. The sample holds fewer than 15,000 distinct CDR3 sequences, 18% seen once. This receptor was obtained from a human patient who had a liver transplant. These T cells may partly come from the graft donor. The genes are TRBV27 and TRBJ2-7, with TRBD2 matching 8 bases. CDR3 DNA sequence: TGTGCCAGCAGAAGACTAGCGAGTACCTACGAGCAGTACTTC. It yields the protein CASRRLASTYEQYF.